This entry lists 9 T cell receptor beta chains sequenced from one sample in a study of cytotoxic CD8 clonotypes in ibrutinib-treated CLL. Measured with immunoSEQ multiplex PCR; TCRdb has only the in-frame clones, and not every one. The table includes over 100,000 clones, approximately 85% detected once. Material: PBMCs, obtained after 24 months of ibrutinib treatment. The receptors shown here come from a human donor with chronic lymphocytic leukemia.

This chain connects TRBV18 to TRBJ1-2; D call uncertain. The CDR3 contains 16 residues. The germline V and J ends were trimmed by 1 base and 3 bases, with 15 bases remaining between them. The V gene's germline CDR1 is KGHSH and CDR2 LQKENI. DNA for the CDR3: TGTGCCAGCTCACCACTGCAATCCAGGCCGGACTATGGCTACACCTTC. Translated, it gives CASSPLQSRPDYGYTF.

This rearrangement joins TRBV18 to TRBJ1-3; no firm D call. V lost 2 bases and J lost 3, with 2 bases in between. Germline loops: CDR1 KGHSH, CDR2 LQKENI. There are 12 residues in the CDR3. CDR3 loop: CASSPGGNTIYF. The DNA for the CDR3 is TGTGCCAGCTCACCAGGTGGAAACACCATATATTTT.

The V call is TRBV7-2, the J call TRBJ1-1, with 7 bases lining up with TRBD1. Germline CDR1 is SGHTA and CDR2 is FQGNSA. Trimming took 5 bases from V and 1 from J; bases not matched to a gene: 4. The CDR3 has 14 amino acids. CDR3 sequence reads: CASSIGTANTEAFF. The DNA for the CDR3 is TGTGCCAGCAGCATAGGGACAGCGAACACTGAAGCTTTCTTT.

The chain links TRBV19 to TRBJ2-1; 11 bases agree with TRBD2. The CDR3 sequence is 16 residues long. Germline CDR1 LNHDA, CDR2 SQIVND (reference sequence). Trimming cost V 2 bases and J 7 bases; bases outside gene matches: 7. In DNA, the CDR3 is TGTGCCAGTAGTATATTGGTGGCTAGCGGGGGGAATGAGCAGTTCTTC. Its protein product is CASSILVASGGNEQFF.

V gene TRBV2 combines with J gene TRBJ1-1, with 8 bases matching TRBD1. The germline CDR1 and CDR2 sequences are SNHLY and FYNNEI. This CDR3 region has 13 residues. Trimming at V came to 4 bases and at J to 3 bases, leaving 1 base not matched to a gene. CDR3 residues: CASSGQGYTEAFF. CDR3 nucleotide sequence: TGTGCCAGCAGTGGACAGGGGTACACTGAAGCTTTCTTT.

The chain employs TRBV18 and TRBJ1-2; D remains unclear. The germline V gene has CDR1 KGHSH and CDR2 LQKENI. Deletions cut 0 bases from V and 13 bases from J, with 15 bases between. The CDR3 runs 13 residues. The CDR3, as DNA: TGTGCCAGCTCACCACCGGCTAGGACTTCGGGCACCTTC. Translated: CASSPPARTSGTF.

The chain links TRBV28 to TRBJ1-1, with D hard to call. V was shortened by 5 bases and J by 9 bases, with 16 bases between the two germline ends. CDR1 and CDR2 (germline): MDHEN, SYDVKM. This CDR3 spans 13 amino acids. The CDR3 sequence is CASSPKYLDKAFF. The CDR3 bases are TGTGCCAGCAGTCCAAAATACCTAGATAAAGCTTTCTTT.

This chain uses TRBV6-5 with TRBJ2-7; 12 bases are shared with TRBD1. From germline, CDR1 is MNHEY and CDR2 SVGAGI. The CDR3 contains 15 residues. V dropped 5 bases and J dropped 4; count of bases not matched to a gene: 6. The CDR3 loop is CASSHPGQGAYEQYF. In DNA, the CDR3 is TGTGCCAGCAGTCACCCGGGACAGGGGGCGTACGAGCAGTACTTC.

The rearrangement joins TRBV5-1 to TRBJ2-3; a weak D match, TRBD1 (6 bases). Germline V gene sequence: CDR1 SGHRS, CDR2 YFSETQ. The CDR3 totals 16 residues. The ends were cut back, 5 bases at V and 3 bases at J, with 19 bases in the middle. CDR3 in amino acids: CASSKLSQGQTDTQYF. The CDR3, as DNA: TGCGCCAGCAGTAAGTTGTCGCAAGGACAGACAGATACGCAGTATTTT.